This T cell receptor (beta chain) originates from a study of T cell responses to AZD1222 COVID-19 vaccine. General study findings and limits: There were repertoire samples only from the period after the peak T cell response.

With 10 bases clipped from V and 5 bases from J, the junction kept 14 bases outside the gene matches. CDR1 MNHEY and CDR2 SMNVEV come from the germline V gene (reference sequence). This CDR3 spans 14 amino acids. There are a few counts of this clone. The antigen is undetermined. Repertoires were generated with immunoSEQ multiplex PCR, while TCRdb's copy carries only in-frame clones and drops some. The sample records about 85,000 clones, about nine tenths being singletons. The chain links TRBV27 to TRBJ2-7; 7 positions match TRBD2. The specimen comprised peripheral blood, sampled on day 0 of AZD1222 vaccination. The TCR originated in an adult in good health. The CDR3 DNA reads TGTGCCACTTCGAAGGGGACTAAGGGGAACGAGCAGTACTTC. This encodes CATSKGTKGNEQYF.